The rows below give T cell receptor beta chains drawn from one sample of a study of beta chain features in type 1 diabetes. Here immunoSEQ multiplex PCR was the method, and the copy in TCRdb shows in-frame clones only, minus some. This sample yields about 700,000 clones, of which roughly an eighth are seen a single time; 0.022% belongs to the top ten. Specimen: naive CD4+ T cells from blood. Source of these receptors: a young man with type 1 diabetes. CDR3s include the opening cysteine and the closing phenylalanine or tryptophan. Each record gives: J gene, clone size, D gene, V gene, CDR3 protein, CDR3 DNA. The D gene is left open where the match is weak. A row's size may be missing; if present it is once, few, many or a size class.

j_gene: TRBJ2-5
abundance: few
d_gene: NA
v_gene: TRBV30
CDR3aa: CAWSVGGGETQYF
CDR3nt: TGTGCCTGGAGTGTCGGGGGTGGAGAGACCCAGTACTTC

j_gene: TRBJ1-1
abundance: NA
d_gene: TRBD1
v_gene: TRBV28
CDR3aa: CASSPTGGGNTEAFF
CDR3nt: TGTGCCAGCAGTCCTACAGGGGGAGGGAACACTGAAGCTTTCTTT

j_gene: TRBJ1-6
abundance: NA
d_gene: NA
v_gene: TRBV30
CDR3aa: CAFKDGGDSPLHF
CDR3nt: TGTGCCTTTAAGGACGGGGGTGATTCACCCCTCCACTTT

j_gene: TRBJ1-5
abundance: few
d_gene: TRBD1
v_gene: TRBV5-1
CDR3aa: CASSLEGGGNQPQHF
CDR3nt: TGCGCCAGCAGCTTGGAAGGGGGCGGCAATCAGCCCCAGCATTTT

j_gene: TRBJ1-1
abundance: many
d_gene: NA
v_gene: TRBV30
CDR3aa: CAWSVVAPEAFF
CDR3nt: TGTGCCTGGAGTGTTGTCGCCCCTGAAGCTTTCTTT

j_gene: TRBJ1-2
abundance: NA
d_gene: TRBD1
v_gene: TRBV6-5
CDR3aa: CASSQGRTGGNTF
CDR3nt: TGTGCCAGCAGCCAGGGTCGGACAGGGGGCAACACCTTC

j_gene: TRBJ2-1
abundance: few
d_gene: NA
v_gene: TRBV9
CDR3aa: CASSNTGNEQFF
CDR3nt: TGTGCCAGCAGCAATACTGGGAATGAGCAGTTCTTC

j_gene: TRBJ2-3
abundance: NA
d_gene: TRBD2
v_gene: TRBV10-3
CDR3aa: CAISELGLATDTQYF
CDR3nt: TGTGCCATCAGTGAGCTAGGACTAGCTACAGATACGCAGTATTTT

j_gene: TRBJ2-5
abundance: NA
d_gene: NA
v_gene: TRBV21-1
CDR3aa: CASSNRPRTLAEETQYF
CDR3nt: TGTGCCAGCAGCAATAGGCCTCGGACACTCGCAGAGGAGACCCAGTACTTC

j_gene: TRBJ2-7
abundance: NA
d_gene: NA
v_gene: TRBV29-1
CDR3aa: CSVRYEQYF
CDR3nt: TGCAGCGTCCGATACGAGCAGTACTTC

j_gene: TRBJ2-7
abundance: NA
d_gene: NA
v_gene: TRBV28
CDR3aa: CASSFRQAYEQYF
CDR3nt: TGTGCCAGCAGTTTTCGCCAGGCATACGAGCAGTACTTC

j_gene: TRBJ1-4
abundance: NA
d_gene: TRBD1
v_gene: TRBV25-1
CDR3aa: CASSETGTAPEKLFF
CDR3nt: TGTGCCAGCAGTGAGACCGGGACAGCTCCTGAAAAACTGTTTTTT

j_gene: TRBJ2-5
abundance: few
d_gene: NA
v_gene: TRBV12-5
CDR3aa: CASGLGSFNQETQYF
CDR3nt: TGTGCTAGTGGTTTGGGCTCATTTAACCAAGAGACCCAGTACTTC

j_gene: TRBJ1-2
abundance: NA
d_gene: NA
v_gene: TRBV30
CDR3aa: CAWSVLAGGYTF
CDR3nt: TGTGCCTGGAGTGTCTTGGCCGGTGGCTACACCTTC

j_gene: TRBJ2-5
abundance: NA
d_gene: NA
v_gene: TRBV5-4
CDR3aa: CASSLGGTETQYF
CDR3nt: TGTGCCAGCAGCTTGGGGGGTACGGAGACCCAGTACTTC

j_gene: TRBJ2-3
abundance: NA
d_gene: NA
v_gene: TRBV14
CDR3aa: CASSHTDFSTDTQYF
CDR3nt: TGTGCCAGCAGCCATACGGATTTTAGCACAGATACGCAGTATTTT

j_gene: TRBJ1-1
abundance: few
d_gene: TRBD1
v_gene: TRBV30
CDR3aa: CAGRGAGTEAFF
CDR3nt: TGTGCCGGCAGGGGGGCAGGCACCGAAGCTTTCTTT

j_gene: TRBJ2-7
abundance: once
d_gene: TRBD1
v_gene: TRBV29-1
CDR3aa: CSVVGDRDSYEQYF
CDR3nt: TGCAGCGTGGTGGGGGACAGGGATTCCTACGAGCAGTACTTC

j_gene: TRBJ1-1
abundance: few
d_gene: NA
v_gene: TRBV16
CDR3aa: CASSQSGVNTEAFF
CDR3nt: TGTGCCAGCAGCCAATCTGGTGTGAACACTGAAGCTTTCTTT

j_gene: TRBJ2-3
abundance: once
d_gene: NA
v_gene: TRBV13
CDR3aa: CASSLVGIERDTQYF
CDR3nt: TGTGCCAGCAGCTTAGTAGGGATTGAGAGAGATACGCAGTATTTT

j_gene: TRBJ2-3
abundance: NA
d_gene: TRBD1
v_gene: TRBV28
CDR3aa: CASSPPDRGQADTQYF
CDR3nt: TGTGCCAGCAGTCCCCCAGACAGGGGGCAGGCAGATACGCAGTATTTT

j_gene: TRBJ1-2
abundance: NA
d_gene: NA
v_gene: TRBV18
CDR3aa: CASSPAEKSGGYTF
CDR3nt: TGTGCCAGCTCACCAGCCGAAAAGTCTGGAGGCTACACCTTC

j_gene: TRBJ2-5
abundance: few
d_gene: NA
v_gene: TRBV21-1
CDR3aa: CATPSGQTQYF
CDR3nt: TGTGCCACCCCGAGCGGGCAGACCCAGTACTTC

j_gene: TRBJ2-7
abundance: few
d_gene: TRBD1
v_gene: TRBV18
CDR3aa: CASSPGQLTYEQYF
CDR3nt: TGTGCCAGCTCACCGGGACAGTTGACCTACGAGCAGTACTTC

j_gene: TRBJ2-7
abundance: few
d_gene: NA
v_gene: TRBV11-2
CDR3aa: CASSLDGPMGEQYF
CDR3nt: TGTGCCAGCAGCTTAGACGGGCCTATGGGGGAGCAGTACTTC

j_gene: TRBJ1-2
abundance: few
d_gene: NA
v_gene: TRBV30
CDR3aa: CAWSVNTNYGYTF
CDR3nt: TGTGCCTGGAGTGTCAATACTAACTATGGCTACACCTTC

j_gene: TRBJ2-7
abundance: NA
d_gene: TRBD1
v_gene: TRBV6-5
CDR3aa: CASRQPTGTGVEQYF
CDR3nt: TGTGCCAGCAGACAACCTACCGGGACAGGGGTCGAGCAGTACTTC

j_gene: TRBJ2-1
abundance: NA
d_gene: TRBD2
v_gene: TRBV5-1
CDR3aa: CASSLVAGGPNEQFF
CDR3nt: TGCGCCAGCAGCTTGGTGGCGGGGGGCCCCAATGAGCAGTTCTTC

j_gene: TRBJ2-1
abundance: few
d_gene: TRBD1
v_gene: TRBV19
CDR3aa: CASSPQGKTYNEQFF
CDR3nt: TGTGCCAGTAGTCCACAGGGGAAGACCTACAATGAGCAGTTCTTC

j_gene: TRBJ2-3
abundance: NA
d_gene: NA
v_gene: TRBV19
CDR3aa: CATQTRTSTDTQYF
CDR3nt: TGTGCCACACAGACGAGAACTAGCACAGATACGCAGTATTTT

j_gene: TRBJ1-2
abundance: NA
d_gene: NA
v_gene: TRBV28
CDR3aa: CASSLQGGYTF
CDR3nt: TGTGCCAGCAGTTTACAGGGAGGCTACACCTTC

j_gene: TRBJ2-5
abundance: few
d_gene: NA
v_gene: TRBV10-3
CDR3aa: CAISQGGQETQYF
CDR3nt: TGTGCCATCAGTCAGGGGGGACAAGAGACCCAGTACTTC

j_gene: TRBJ1-1
abundance: few
d_gene: NA
v_gene: TRBV30
CDR3aa: CAWSVTQANTEAFF
CDR3nt: TGTGCCTGGAGTGTAACGCAGGCGAACACTGAAGCTTTCTTT

j_gene: TRBJ1-1
abundance: NA
d_gene: NA
v_gene: TRBV30
CDR3aa: CAWSVLGVANTEAFF
CDR3nt: TGTGCCTGGAGTGTACTGGGGGTAGCGAACACTGAAGCTTTCTTT

j_gene: TRBJ1-2
abundance: NA
d_gene: TRBD1
v_gene: TRBV29-1
CDR3aa: CSVEGQGALGYTF
CDR3nt: TGCAGCGTTGAAGGACAGGGCGCCCTTGGCTACACCTTC

j_gene: TRBJ1-2
abundance: few
d_gene: NA
v_gene: TRBV6-6
CDR3aa: CASSDTAFDGYTF
CDR3nt: TGTGCCAGCAGTGACACCGCCTTTGATGGCTACACCTTC

j_gene: TRBJ2-6
abundance: NA
d_gene: NA
v_gene: TRBV6-1
CDR3aa: CASRGTDSGANVLTF
CDR3nt: TGTGCCAGCAGGGGGACTGACTCTGGGGCCAACGTCCTGACTTTC

j_gene: TRBJ2-6
abundance: few
d_gene: TRBD1
v_gene: TRBV5-4
CDR3aa: CASSLSTGAGSGANVLTF
CDR3nt: TGTGCCAGCAGCCTCTCGACAGGGGCCGGCTCTGGGGCCAACGTCCTGACTTTC

j_gene: TRBJ1-6
abundance: NA
d_gene: TRBD1
v_gene: TRBV19
CDR3aa: CASSPGTGFTGDSPLHF
CDR3nt: TGTGCCAGTAGCCCCGGGACAGGGTTTACGGGAGATTCACCCCTCCACTTT

j_gene: TRBJ1-2
abundance: NA
d_gene: NA
v_gene: TRBV10-3
CDR3aa: CAISQGLEGYTF
CDR3nt: TGTGCCATCAGTCAGGGGCTGGAAGGCTACACCTTC

j_gene: TRBJ1-4
abundance: NA
d_gene: NA
v_gene: TRBV14
CDR3aa: CASSSTGSIQKLFF
CDR3nt: TGTGCCAGCAGTTCGACAGGTTCTATCCAAAAACTGTTTTTT